The following is a TCR beta chain sequence with its context. This clone's antigen is unknown. The CDR3 holds 13 amino acids from the cysteine to the phenylalanine. No DNA appears here. The germline V gene gives CDR1 as SGHRS and CDR2 as YFSETQ. This specimen comes from a study of CXCR3-negative and CXCR3-positive naive CD8 T cells (dated by TCRdb to 2018 to 2020). With respect to the entire study: About 150 million TRB reads were obtained in total, roughly 1.5 +/- 0.3 million reads per library. The TRBV-TRBJ cluster analysis covered naive subsets from 5 donors and memory cells from 3 donors. Diversity and physicochemical repertoire analyses covered around 10 donors pooled from two independent experiments.

Data came from a NextSeq 550. The Human TCR Profiling Kit (MiLaboratory) was used to prepare UMI-labeled 5' RACE TRB cDNA libraries. cDNA synthesis used the entire amount of extracted RNA, and PCR amplification then used the entire amount of cDNA produced. Libraries were prepared in parallel using an identical number of PCR cycles. The authors' analysis ran thus. With a requirement of at least two reads per UMI, MIGEC and MiXCR extracted about 50,000 +/- 10,000 unique UMI-labeled TRB cDNA molecules per library. Each library averaged 40,000 +/- 10,000 functional in-frame TRB CDR3 nucleotide clonotypes without stop codons. After each sample was downsampled to 5000 UMI-labeled TRB molecules, VDJtools was used to calculate diversity metrics such as normalized Shannon-Wiener and Chao1. VDJtools computed clonotype-size-weighted physicochemical properties of the central five CDR3 residues: interaction energy, strength, volume and Kidera factor 4. Based on TCRdb reprocessing of the reads, there is one entry per CDR3 protein sequence, and DNA is missing. TCRdb, not the authors, supplied the V and J calls. The table for this sample shows tens of thousands of distinct CDR3 sequences. The ten most abundant clones make up 0.53% of the sample.

The paper as a whole reports these results and caveats: Compared with CXCR3-negative naive cells, CXCR3-positive naive cells had TRB CDR3s with higher hydrophobicity (lower Kidera factor 4), lower energy, and higher strength and volume indices. Repertoire diversity was comparably high in both naive subsets but much lower in memory CD8+ T cells. Naive CXCR3-negative and CXCR3-positive cells from the same donor showed similar TRBV-TRBJ usage, whereas memory cells showed distinct patterns. Because surface CD5, which is linked to self-reactivity in mice, was comparable between the naive subsets, TCR interaction strength was also inferred from the physicochemical properties of TRB CDR3s. Freshly isolated PBMCs were used for most assays because CXCR3 expression partially decreased after cryopreservation.

For each CD8+ T cell subset, flow sorting was done in triplicate, and 250,000 to 300,000 cells per subset went directly into RLT lysis buffer. To keep memory contaminants out, a stringent definition of naive CD8+ T cells was applied: CD45RO-CCR7+CD27+CD95-. Standard density gradient centrifugation was used to isolate peripheral blood mononuclear cells from buffy coats. A FACSAria III was used to flow-sort naive CXCR3-negative and CXCR3-positive CD8+ T cells. Total RNA was extracted from sorted cells with an RNeasy Mini Kit. The V and J segments used are TRBV5-1 and TRBJ1-1; TCRdb selects TRBD1, and the lack of DNA leaves this call unchecked. The TCR was taken from a human donor in good health. Some clones in this sample may be carry-over from other donors' samples. The material sequenced was naive CXCR3+ CD8+ T cells from blood. The intended sense of this specimen's cell subset or site label: CD45RO-CCR7+CD27+CD95- naive CD8+ T cells expressing CXCR3 (TNR3+). The CDR3 reads CASSLFGTGEAFF.